This T cell receptor (beta chain) stems from a study of T-cell memory formation after mild COVID-19. Across the whole study: Largely, TCR clusters stayed within a single donor.

MiXCR was run by TCRdb on the 5' RACE reads, yielding one entry per CDR3 protein. The sample lists hundreds of thousands of distinct CDR3 sequences; over 15% were seen once. This clonotype has only one observation. Its target is unknown. General study points: Contracting CD4+ clones sat mainly in CM and EM; CD8+ in EMRA.

CDR3 size: 15 residues. CDR1 is SGDLS and CDR2 is YYNGEE in the germline V gene. Trimming removed 0 bases at V and 1 base at J, with 7 bases between. This receptor was taken from an adult woman who had mild COVID-19 (a few samples of this study predate the infection). Cell type and time point are not known. Sequencing was carried out using PBMCs or a T cell subset sorted from them (not recorded which). V is TRBV9 and J is TRBJ2-2; no clear D gene. CDR3 sequence: CASSVAKGNTGELFF. CDR3 bases: TGTGCCAGCAGCGTAGCCAAGGGGAACACCGGGGAGCTGTTTTTT.